Detailed here is one TCR beta chain. The data belong to a study of cytomegalovirus exposure and HLA in healthy donors. The PCR had 60 Vbeta and 13 Jbeta primers. Libraries were prepared by immunoSEQ multiplex PCR; TCRdb keeps only in-frame clonotypes and omits some of them. There are about 100,000 clones in the sample; roughly 70% occur only once, and 4.8% lies in the top ten. Input material: PBMCs. The sequence came from a woman younger than 30 in good health and CMV-seropositive.

This CDR3 is CASSPWTSGLYEQYF. DNA of the CDR3: TGTGCCAGCAGCCCCTGGACTAGCGGGCTCTACGAGCAGTACTTC. V and J are TRBV7-2 and TRBJ2-7; 11 bases are a match to TRBD2. Trimming removed 5 bases from V and 3 bases from J; junction bases left unmatched: 6. Germline assignment: CDR1 SGHTA and CDR2 FQGNSA. The CDR3 loop spans 15 amino acids.